The 11 T cell receptor beta chains reported below all come from one sample, sequenced in a study of blood T cell repertoires in COVID-19. Profiled with immunoSEQ multiplex PCR; TCRdb holds only in-frame clones, not every one. In the table there are around 97,000 clones, more than 85% of which are singletons. The sequenced material came from peripheral blood. The receptors shown here come from a human donor in a cohort sampled during active COVID-19.

The chain carries TRBV27 and TRBJ2-6; D gene unclear. The CDR3 sequence is 15 residues long. Per germline, CDR1 MNHEY and CDR2 SMNVEV (reference sequence). Trimming pared 3 bases from V and 0 bases from J, leaving 6 bases between. CDR3 protein: CASSFSRSGANVLTF. CDR3 nucleotide sequence: TGTGCCAGCAGTTTTTCCCGCTCTGGGGCCAACGTCCTGACTTTC.

The V gene is TRBV7-2, the J gene TRBJ2-7; 7 positions match TRBD1. J lost 2 bases, V lost 2 bases, and 0 bases had no gene match. The CDR3 consists of 13 residues. The germline V gene encodes CDR1 SGHTA and CDR2 FQGNSA. The CDR3 sequence is CASSLTGAYEQYF. The CDR3 DNA is TGTGCCAGCAGCTTAACAGGGGCCTACGAGCAGTACTTC.

The rearrangement links TRBV23-1 to TRBJ2-2; TRBD1 matches 8 bases. TRBV23-1 carries the ORF label, with uncertain function. The CDR3 contains 21 residues. J gave up 6 bases and V 7 bases, and 28 bases lay outside the gene matches. This CDR3 is CASIGLDRGRDLPGEAGELFF. CDR3 bases: TGCGCCAGCATTGGGTTAGACAGGGGAAGGGACTTGCCCGGCGAGGCCGGGGAGCTGTTTTTT.

The chain has TRBV2 and TRBJ1-1; 7 bases line up with TRBD1. There are 15 residues in the CDR3. Germline V gene sequence: CDR1 SNHLY, CDR2 FYNNEI. Trimming cost V 1 base and J 10 bases; bases outside gene matches: 12. The CDR3 DNA is TGTGCCAGCAGTGAAGGAGGGGGCTCCGTTTTTATAGCTTTCTTT. Residues: CASSEGGGSVFIAFF.

The gene calls are TRBV11-2 and TRBJ2-7; perhaps TRBD2 as D (7 bases). The V gene lost 6 bases and the J gene lost 3 bases, with 15 bases spanning the gap. The CDR3 length is 14 residues. From germline, CDR1 is SGHAT and CDR2 FQNNGV. The CDR3 region is CASSQGGVLYEQYF. CDR3 sequence (DNA): TGTGCCAGCAGTCAAGGGGGGGTCCTCTACGAGCAGTACTTC. The full variable domain, rest sourced from reference TRBV11-2 and TRBJ2-7, is EAGVAQSPRYKIIEKRQSVAFWCNPISGHATLYWYQQILGQGPKLLIQFQNNGVVDDSQLPKDRFSAERLKGVDSTLKIQPAKLEDSAVYLCASSQGGVLYEQYFGPGTRLTVT.

In the case of this clone: An end of the junction does not agree with germline; a read error may underlie this. DNA of the CDR3: TGTGCTAGCAGCCCGGGACTAGCGGGAGGGCATGAGCAGTTCTTC. Protein product: CASSPGLAGGHEQFF. V is TRBV7-7 and J is TRBJ2-1, with 16 bases aligning to TRBD2. This CDR3 is 15 amino acids long. CDR1 is SSHAT and CDR2 is FNYEAQ in the germline V gene (reference sequence).

The CDR3 here is CASSLAQRTRFNYGYTF. CDR3 bases: TGTGCCAGCAGCTTAGCCCAAAGGACACGATTTAACTATGGCTACACCTTC. The chain is built from TRBV7-8 and TRBJ1-2; weak D call: TRBD1 (5 bases). V gave up 0 bases and J gave up 1 base, with 15 bases separating them. Germline loops: CDR1 SGHVS, CDR2 FQNEAQ. The CDR3 has 17 amino acids.

This rearrangement joins TRBV2 to TRBJ1-3; D possibly corresponds to TRBD1 (6 bases). With 6 bases removed from V and 3 bases from J, the gap between germline ends came to 15 bases. From germline, CDR1 is SNHLY and CDR2 FYNNEI. The CDR3 runs to 15 residues. The DNA of the CDR3 is TGTGCCAGCAGGATGACAGGTTCGTTTGGAAACACCATATATTTT. It specifies CASRMTGSFGNTIYF. Combining the CDR3 with reference TRBV2 and TRBJ1-3 gives the whole variable domain EPEVTQTPSHQVTQMGQEVILRCVPISNHLYFYWYRQILGQKVEFLVSFYNNEISEKSEIFDDQFSVERPDGSNFTLKIRSTKLEDSAMYFCASRMTGSFGNTIYFGEGSWLTVV.

V gene TRBV29-1 combines with J gene TRBJ1-1; D is unresolved. Germline CDR1 and CDR2: SQVTM and ANQGSEA. Between the trimmed V and J ends, which lost 4 bases and 0 bases, there was a span of 6 bases. The length of the CDR3 is 12 residues. For the CDR3, the DNA is TGCAGCGTTGGCAGGTTGAACACTGAAGCTTTCTTT. Residues: CSVGRLNTEAFF.

V is TRBV28 and J is TRBJ1-2, with D maybe TRBD1 (5 bases). Trimming stripped 10 bases from V and 5 bases from J, with 17 bases between. CDR1 and CDR2 from the germline V gene are MDHEN and SYDVKM. This CDR3 contains 13 residues. CDR3 sequence (DNA): TGTGCCACCTGGCGGGGGGTTACGTATGGCTACACCTTC. It codes for CATWRGVTYGYTF.

The chain joins TRBV7-9 to TRBJ1-4, with D maybe TRBD1 (5 bases). V shed 0 bases and J shed 5 bases, with 7 bases lying between them. This CDR3 comprises 14 residues. CDR1 is SEHNR, CDR2 FQNEAQ, per germline (reference sequence). CDR3 sequence (DNA): TGTGCCAGCAGCTTAGCAGGGGTGAATGAAAAACTGTTTTTT. Protein sequence: CASSLAGVNEKLFF.